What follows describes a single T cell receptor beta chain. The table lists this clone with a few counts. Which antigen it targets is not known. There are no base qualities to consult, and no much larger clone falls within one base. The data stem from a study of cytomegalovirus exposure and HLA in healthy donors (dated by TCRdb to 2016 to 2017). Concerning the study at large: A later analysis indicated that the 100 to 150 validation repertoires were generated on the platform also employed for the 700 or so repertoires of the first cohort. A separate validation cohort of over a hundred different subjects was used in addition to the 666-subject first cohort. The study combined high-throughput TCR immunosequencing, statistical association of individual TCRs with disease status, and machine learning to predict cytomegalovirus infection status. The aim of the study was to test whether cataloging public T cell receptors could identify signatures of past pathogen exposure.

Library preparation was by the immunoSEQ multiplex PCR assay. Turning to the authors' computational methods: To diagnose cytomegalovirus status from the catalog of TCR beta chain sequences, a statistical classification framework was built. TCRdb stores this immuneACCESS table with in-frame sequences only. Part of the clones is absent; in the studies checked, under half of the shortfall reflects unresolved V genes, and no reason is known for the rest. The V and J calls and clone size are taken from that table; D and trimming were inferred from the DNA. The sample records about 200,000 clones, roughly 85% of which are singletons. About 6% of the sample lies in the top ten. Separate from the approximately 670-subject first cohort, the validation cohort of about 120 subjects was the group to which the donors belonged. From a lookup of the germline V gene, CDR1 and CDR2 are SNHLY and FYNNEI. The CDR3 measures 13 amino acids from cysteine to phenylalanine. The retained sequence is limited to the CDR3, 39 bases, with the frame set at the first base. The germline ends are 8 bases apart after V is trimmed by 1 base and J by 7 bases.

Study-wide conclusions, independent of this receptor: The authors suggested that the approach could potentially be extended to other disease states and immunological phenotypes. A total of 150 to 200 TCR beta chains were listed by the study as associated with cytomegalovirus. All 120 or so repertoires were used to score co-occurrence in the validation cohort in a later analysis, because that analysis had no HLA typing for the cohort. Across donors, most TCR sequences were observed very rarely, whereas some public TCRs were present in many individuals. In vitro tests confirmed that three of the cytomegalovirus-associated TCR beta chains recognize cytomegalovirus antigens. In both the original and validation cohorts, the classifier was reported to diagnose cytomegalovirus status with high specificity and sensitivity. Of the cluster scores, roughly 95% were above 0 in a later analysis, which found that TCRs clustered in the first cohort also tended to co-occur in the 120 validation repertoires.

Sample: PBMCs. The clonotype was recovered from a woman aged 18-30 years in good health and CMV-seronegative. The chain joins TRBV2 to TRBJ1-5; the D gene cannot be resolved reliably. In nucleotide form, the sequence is TGTGCCAGCAGTGAAGTGGAGGGACAGCCCCAGCATTTT. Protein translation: CASSEVEGQPQHF.